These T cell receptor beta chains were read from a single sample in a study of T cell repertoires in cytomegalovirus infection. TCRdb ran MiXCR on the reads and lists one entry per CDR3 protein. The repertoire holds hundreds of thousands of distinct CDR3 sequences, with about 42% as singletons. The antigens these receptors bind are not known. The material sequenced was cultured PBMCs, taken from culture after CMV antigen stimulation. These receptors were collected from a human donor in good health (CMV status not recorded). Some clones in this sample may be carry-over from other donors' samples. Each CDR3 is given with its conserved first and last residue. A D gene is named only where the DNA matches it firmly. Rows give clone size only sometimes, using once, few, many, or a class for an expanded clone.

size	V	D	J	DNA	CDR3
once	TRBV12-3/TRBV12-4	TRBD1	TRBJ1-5	TGTGCCAGCAGTTCGGGACAGACCCGATCTAGCAGGCAGCCCCAGCATTTT	CASSSGQTRSSRQPQHF
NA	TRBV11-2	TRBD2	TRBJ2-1	TGTGCCTCTGGGACTAGCGGGGTCAATGAGCAGTTCTTC	CASGTSGVNEQFF
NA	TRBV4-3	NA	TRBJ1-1	TGCGCCAGCAGCCAAGGACTTATCAGGGGCGCGGGCACTGAAGCTTTCTTT	CASSQGLIRGAGTEAFF
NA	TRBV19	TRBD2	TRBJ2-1	TGTGCCAGTAGGAGACTAGCGGGAGTTCATGAGCAGTTCTTC	CASRRLAGVHEQFF
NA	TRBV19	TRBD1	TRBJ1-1	TGTGCCACCGCCGGACAGGGAGTCACTGAAGCTTTCTTT	CATAGQGVTEAFF
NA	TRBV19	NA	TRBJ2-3	TGTGCCAGTCGGCGTACGATTAACACAGATACGCAGTATTTT	CASRRTINTDTQYF
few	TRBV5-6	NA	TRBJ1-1	TGTGCCAGCAGCATCGGCGGGGGGAACACTGAAGCTTTCTTT	CASSIGGGNTEAFF
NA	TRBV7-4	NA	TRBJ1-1	TGTGCCAGCAGCTCGGGGGAAACCACTGAAGCTTTCTTT	CASSSGETTEAFF
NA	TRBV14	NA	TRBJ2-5	TGTGCCAGCAGCCAAGAAGGGAGCCGGGAGCCGTTAGAGACCCAGTACTTC	CASSQEGSREPLETQYF
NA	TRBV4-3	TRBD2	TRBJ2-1	TGCGCCAGCAGCCAAGAATCCGGACTAGCCTACAATGAGCAGTTCTTC	CASSQESGLAYNEQFF
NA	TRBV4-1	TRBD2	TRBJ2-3	TGCGCCAGCAGCCAGGGCGGGGGGGCCGGTACGCAGTATTTT	CASSQGGGAGTQYF
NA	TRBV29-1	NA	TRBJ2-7	TGCAGCGCCTCGGGCGGGACAGAATCCTACGAGCAGTACTTC	CSASGGTESYEQYF
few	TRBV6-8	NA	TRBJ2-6	TGTGCCAGCAGTTACTCGTCAGCTGGATACCTCTCTGGGGCCAACGTCCTGACTTTC	CASSYSSAGYLSGANVLTF
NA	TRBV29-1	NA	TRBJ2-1	TGCAGCGTTGGGGCTCAGTACAATGAGCAGTTCTTC	CSVGAQYNEQFF
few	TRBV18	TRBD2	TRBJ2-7	TGTGCCAGCTCACCACTCACTAGCGGGGGGGTGAGGGAGCAGTACTTC	CASSPLTSGGVREQYF
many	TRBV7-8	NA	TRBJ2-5	TGTGCCAGCAGGGCAGACTCTCACTCTTATCAAGAGACCCAGTACTTC	CASRADSHSYQETQYF
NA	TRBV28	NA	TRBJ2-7	TGTGCCAGCAGTACAGGAAAAACGGGCTACGAGCAGTACTTC	CASSTGKTGYEQYF
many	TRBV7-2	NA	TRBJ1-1	TGTGCCAGCAGCCTCAATCTCGCGAACACTGAAGCTTTCTTT	CASSLNLANTEAFF
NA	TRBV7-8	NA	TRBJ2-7	TGTGCCAGCGGGACGCATCAGGACGAGCAGTACTTC	CASGTHQDEQYF
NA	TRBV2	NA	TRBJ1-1	TGTGCCAGCAGTCTCGGGGGAATGAGGTTGAACACTGAAGCTTTCTTT	CASSLGGMRLNTEAFF
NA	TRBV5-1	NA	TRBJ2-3	TGCGCCAGCAGCTTGTACCAGGGGACAGATACGCAGTATTTT	CASSLYQGTDTQYF
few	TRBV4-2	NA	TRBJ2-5	TGTGCCAGCAGCCAACGAGAGGGGAAAGAGACCCAGTACTTC	CASSQREGKETQYF
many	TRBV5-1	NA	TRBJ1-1	TGCGCCAGCATGGCAGGTTGGAACACTGAAGCTTTCTTT	CASMAGWNTEAFF
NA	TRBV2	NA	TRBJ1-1	TGTGCCAGCAGTGCATCGGGACACCCAGGAGCTGAAGCTTTCTTT	CASSASGHPGAEAFF
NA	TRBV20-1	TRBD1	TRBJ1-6	TGCAGTGCCCTACCTTCCGCAGGGGGCCCACGGTCCTATAATTCACCCCTCCACTTT	CSALPSAGGPRSYNSPLHF
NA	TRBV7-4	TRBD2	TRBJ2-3	TGTGCCAGCAGCCCAGGGACTAGCGGGACAGACAACACAGATACGCAGTATTTT	CASSPGTSGTDNTDTQYF
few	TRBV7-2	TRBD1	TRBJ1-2	TGTGCCAGCAGCTCGGGACAGGGGATCAACGGCTACACCTTC	CASSSGQGINGYTF
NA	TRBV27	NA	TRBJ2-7	TGTGCCAGCAGCCGTGGGAGTCCTGGGGACGAGCAGTACTTC	CASSRGSPGDEQYF
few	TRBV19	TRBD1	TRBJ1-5	TGTGCCAGCAACCCGACAGGGTATAGCAATCAGCCCCAGCATTTT	CASNPTGYSNQPQHF
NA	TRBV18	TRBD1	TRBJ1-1	TGTGCCAGCTCACCGAGACAGGGATATGGGGACACTGAAGCTTTCTTT	CASSPRQGYGDTEAFF
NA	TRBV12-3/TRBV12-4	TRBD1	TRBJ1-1	TGTGCCAGCAGAGACTGGGACAGTAACACTGAAGCTTTCTTT	CASRDWDSNTEAFF
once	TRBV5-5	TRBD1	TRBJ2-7	TGTGCCAGCAGCACCGCCGGGACAGGGGCCTACGAGCAGTACTTC	CASSTAGTGAYEQYF
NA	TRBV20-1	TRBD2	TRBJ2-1	TGCAGTGCTAGCCCCTGGACTAGCGGGATTGGGGATGAGCAGTTCTTC	CSASPWTSGIGDEQFF
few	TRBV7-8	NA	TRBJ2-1	TGTGCCAGCAGCTTATCCCTAGAGAGCTCCTACAATGAGCAGTTCTTC	CASSLSLESSYNEQFF
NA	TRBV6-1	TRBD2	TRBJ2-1	TGTGCCAGCAGCGGACTAGCGGGGGGCATACATGAGCAGTTCTTC	CASSGLAGGIHEQFF
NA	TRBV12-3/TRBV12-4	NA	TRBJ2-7	TGTGCCAGCAGAACGGCGGGAAGCTCCTACGAGCAGTACTTC	CASRTAGSSYEQYF
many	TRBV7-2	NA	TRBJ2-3	TGTGCCAGCAGCTTAGTTATTGGAGGGACGCAGTATTTT	CASSLVIGGTQYF
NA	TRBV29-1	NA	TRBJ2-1	TGCAGCGTTGAAAGCGGAATCTCCTACAATGAGCAGTTCTTC	CSVESGISYNEQFF
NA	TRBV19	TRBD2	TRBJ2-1	TGTGCCACGGCGCCCAGGACCCCGGGACTAGCAATTCCAGGAGAGCAGTTCTTC	CATAPRTPGLAIPGEQFF
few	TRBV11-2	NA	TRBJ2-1	TGTGCCAGCAGCTCCGGGGTTACTTCCTACAATGAGCAGTTCTTC	CASSSGVTSYNEQFF
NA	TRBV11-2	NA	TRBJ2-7	TGTGCCAGCAGCTTAGATTGGACCTCCTACGAGCAGTACTTC	CASSLDWTSYEQYF
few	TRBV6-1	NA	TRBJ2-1	TGTGCCAGCAGTGAAGTTGCAGACTACAATGAGCAGTTCTTC	CASSEVADYNEQFF
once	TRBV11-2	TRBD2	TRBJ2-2	TGTGCCAGCAGCAGAGTGGGCGGGAGTTTCACCGGGGAGCTGTTTTTT	CASSRVGGSFTGELFF
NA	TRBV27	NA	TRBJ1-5	TGTGCCAGCAGTCCGTGGACACCGCCCGGCAATCAGCCCCAGCATTTT	CASSPWTPPGNQPQHF
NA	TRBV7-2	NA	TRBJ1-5	TGTGCCAGCAGCTTAGTCGGAGGGAACAATCAGCCCCAGCATTTT	CASSLVGGNNQPQHF
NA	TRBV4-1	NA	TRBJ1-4	TGCGCCAGCAGCCCCCGCGGGGCAGGGTTCTTTACTAATGAAAAACTGTTTTTT	CASSPRGAGFFTNEKLFF
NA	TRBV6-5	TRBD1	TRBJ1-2	TGTGCCAGCAGTTACCTACGGACAGGGGGCGGGGGGTATGGCTACACCTTC	CASSYLRTGGGGYGYTF
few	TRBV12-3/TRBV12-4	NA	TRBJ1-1	TGTGCCAGCAGTTTCGGATTCTATGGCGACTCGTCGAACACTGAAGCTTTCTTT	CASSFGFYGDSSNTEAFF